One and the same sample provided the 22 T cell receptor beta chains below, sequenced in a study of response to subunit inactivated influenza vaccine. TCRdb re-derived calls from the RT-PCR reads in MiXCR, one entry per CDR3 protein. The sample contains about 830,000 distinct CDR3 sequences, approximately 17% of which appear only once. The specimen was PBMCs from blood, collected less than 6 days after vaccination. The receptors come from a man aged 45 to 65 who received an inactivated influenza vaccine.

This sequence joins TRBV20-1 and TRBJ2-2, with 8 positions matching TRBD2. The length of the CDR3 is 15 residues. Germline assignment: CDR1 DFQATT and CDR2 SNEGSKA (reference sequence). With V trimmed by 5 bases and J by 0 bases, 5 bases remained unmatched. The CDR3 region has the DNA TGCAGTGCTCAAGCGGGAGTGCCGAACACCGGGGAGCTGTTTTTT. Translated: CSAQAGVPNTGELFF.

The chain couples TRBV6-2 or TRBV6-3 to TRBJ2-1, with 7 bases that match TRBD1. The germline V gene has CDR1 MNHEY and CDR2 SVGEGT. V shed 6 bases, J shed 9 bases, and the junction held 11 bases outside the gene matches. The CDR3 is 14 amino acids. The CDR3 region has the DNA TGTGCCAGCAGGGGGAACAGGGGTTTCGCTGAGCAGTTCTTC. This sequence encodes CASRGNRGFAEQFF.

This clonotype was seen ten or more times. The rearrangement joins TRBV6-2 or TRBV6-3 to TRBJ1-1, with D hard to call. The CDR3 spans 14 residues. V lost 6 bases, J lost 0 bases, and 11 bases lay in between. Looked up from germline, CDR1 is MNHEY and CDR2 is SVGEGT. CDR3 amino acids: CASRIKGLNTEAFF. DNA of the CDR3: TGTGCCAGCAGGATAAAAGGGTTGAACACTGAAGCTTTCTTT.

This clonotype has only a few counts. The V gene is TRBV2, the J gene TRBJ2-2; 7 positions match TRBD1. This CDR3 has 18 residues. Unmatched junction bases numbered 14, after V lost 4 bases and J lost 3 bases. In germline, CDR1 is SNHLY, CDR2 FYNNEI. The CDR3 nucleotides are TGTGCCAGCAGTGGGATAACCCAGACAGGGCGCGACACCGGGGAGCTGTTTTTT. It yields the protein CASSGITQTGRDTGELFF. The variable domain in full, with the rest retrieved from reference TRBV2 and TRBJ2-2, is EPEVTQTPSHQVTQMGQEVILRCVPISNHLYFYWYRQILGQKVEFLVSFYNNEISEKSEIFDDQFSVERPDGSNFTLKIRSTKLEDSAMYFCASSGITQTGRDTGELFFGEGSRLTVL.

The V and J genes are TRBV11-2 and TRBJ2-2; D remains ambiguous. V was trimmed by 5 bases and J by 4 bases, leaving 11 bases between them. Germline V CDR1 and CDR2: SGHAT, FQNNGV. This CDR3 has 14 residues. CDR3 sequence: CASSVKIATGELFF. CDR3 nucleotides: TGTGCCAGCAGCGTAAAAATTGCCACCGGGGAGCTGTTTTTT. Based on the CDR3 plus reference TRBV11-2 and TRBJ2-2, the full variable domain is EAGVAQSPRYKIIEKRQSVAFWCNPISGHATLYWYQQILGQGPKLLIQFQNNGVVDDSQLPKDRFSAERLKGVDSTLKIQPAKLEDSAVYLCASSVKIATGELFFGEGSRLTVL.

The chain couples TRBV2 to TRBJ2-1; a weak D match, TRBD2 (7 bases). The ends were cut back, 2 bases at V and 5 bases at J, with 19 bases in the middle. The CDR3 has 17 residues. Germline lookup yields CDR1 SNHLY and CDR2 FYNNEI. CDR3 nucleotide sequence: TGTGCCAGCAGTGAACTGGGGGGGGCGTCCGATCACAATGAGCAGTTCTTC. This encodes CASSELGGASDHNEQFF.

V is TRBV5-1 and J is TRBJ2-1; 7 bases agree with TRBD2. After removal of 4 bases from V and 5 bases from J, the junction contained 9 bases not matched to a gene. CDR1 and CDR2 (germline): SGHRS, YFSETQ. The CDR3 contains 15 residues. CDR3 coding DNA: TGCGCCAGCAGCCCGGGGAGGGCCATTAACAATGAGCAGTTCTTC. Protein product: CASSPGRAINNEQFF.

This clonotype has at least ten counts. J is TRBJ1-3 and V is TRBV5-1, with D unresolved. CDR3 length equals 14 residues. The V end was cut by 0 bases, the J end by 4 bases, with 8 bases between. Germline loops: CDR1 SGHRS, CDR2 YFSETQ. The CDR3 loop is CASSLAGYGNTIYF. DNA for the CDR3: TGCGCCAGCAGCTTGGCTGGGTACGGAAACACCATATATTTT.

This rearrangement joins TRBV11-2 to TRBJ2-7; 9 nucleotides align to TRBD1. This CDR3 is built from 14 residues. After removal of 3 bases from V and 6 bases from J, the junction contained 6 bases not matched to a gene. The germline V gene encodes CDR1 SGHAT and CDR2 FQNNGV. As DNA, the CDR3 is TGTGCCAGCAGCTTTCCCGGGACAGGGTTCGAGCAGTACTTC. It translates to CASSFPGTGFEQYF.

J is TRBJ2-7 and V is TRBV13, with D unclear. Germline-derived CDR1 and CDR2 are PRHDT and FYEKMQ (reference sequence). This CDR3 spans 14 amino acids. Trimming took 0 bases from V and 2 from J, leaving 8 bases between them. DNA for the CDR3: TGTGCCAGCAGCTTAGGCCGGGCAGCCTACGAGCAGTACTTC. Translating gives CASSLGRAAYEQYF.

The rearrangement joins TRBV7-9 to TRBJ2-1, with 7 nucleotides matching TRBD2. Germline loops: CDR1 SEHNR, CDR2 FQNEAQ (reference sequence). With 2 bases clipped from V and 4 bases from J, the junction kept 5 bases outside the gene matches. There are 15 residues in the CDR3. CDR3 amino acids: CASSLMGGGYNEQFF. CDR3 DNA: TGTGCCAGCAGCTTAATGGGGGGGGGTTACAATGAGCAGTTCTTC.

V gene TRBV10-1 combines with J gene TRBJ2-7; 8 positions agree with TRBD1. There are 14 residues in the CDR3. Germline lookup yields CDR1 WNHNN and CDR2 SYGVQD (reference sequence). Trimming cost V 5 bases and J 3 bases; bases outside gene matches: 6. CDR3 sequence (DNA): TGCGCCAGCAGTACCGGGACAGGACTCTACGAGCAGTACTTC. This encodes CASSTGTGLYEQYF.

The chain combines TRBV24-1 with TRBJ2-1; D gene ambiguous. Trimming took 0 bases from V and 1 from J, leaving 9 bases between them. Germline V gives CDR1 KGHDR, CDR2 SFDVKD. The CDR3 is 16 residues long. The CDR3 is CATSDLSSGSYNEQFF. The CDR3 DNA is TGTGCCACCAGTGATTTGAGCTCTGGGTCCTACAATGAGCAGTTCTTC.

Only a few counts were recorded for this clonotype. This rearrangement joins TRBV5-6 to TRBJ1-5; D is uncertain. V was trimmed by 3 bases and J by 5 bases, leaving 6 bases between them. CDR1 SGHDT and CDR2 YYEEEE come from the germline V gene. There are 12 residues in the CDR3. This CDR3 is CASSSTDQPQHF. The CDR3 DNA follows: TGTGCCAGCAGCTCAACAGATCAGCCCCAGCATTTT.

This rearrangement joins TRBV10-3 to TRBJ2-3; 8 nucleotides line up with TRBD2. The trim removed 2 bases at V and 10 bases at J, leaving 8 bases unmatched. The CDR3 runs 14 residues. Germline V gene lookup returns CDR1 ENHRY and CDR2 SYGVKD. The CDR3 spells CAISEPRAGGSQYF. CDR3 nucleotides: TGTGCCATCAGTGAGCCTCGGGCGGGGGGATCGCAGTATTTT.

V is TRBV20-1 and J is TRBJ2-5, with a possible D match to TRBD2 (6 bases). CDR3 length: 15 residues. The germline gives CDR1 DFQATT, CDR2 SNEGSKA (reference sequence). CDR3 coding DNA: TGCACCTCGAGGAGGGATTTCGACATCCTAGGGACCCAGTACTTC. Amino acids: CTSRRDFDILGTQYF.

This clonotype was counted once. The rearrangement links TRBV7-9 to TRBJ2-1; D gene uncertain. This CDR3 contains 12 residues. V lost 6 bases to trimming and J lost 7 bases, with 10 bases between them. Per germline, CDR1 SEHNR and CDR2 FQNEAQ (reference sequence). CDR3 DNA: TGTGCCAGCAGTTCTGGTGAGAATGAGCAGTTCTTC. As protein: CASSSGENEQFF.

The chain links TRBV7-6 to TRBJ2-3; TRBD1 matches 10 bases. The germline gives CDR1 SGHVS, CDR2 FNYEAQ. This CDR3 region has 18 residues. V shed 5 bases and J 1 base; nucleotides not matched to a gene: 12. The CDR3 nucleotides read TGTGCCAGCAGCGCCTATGGACAGGGGGGCCGGCGCACAGATACGCAGTATTTT. Its protein product is CASSAYGQGGRRTDTQYF.

This clonotype has a handful of counts. V is TRBV4-2 and J is TRBJ1-4, with 7 nucleotides matching TRBD1. This CDR3 contains 15 residues. Germline V gene sequence: CDR1 LGHNA, CDR2 YNFKEQ. With V trimmed by 0 bases and J by 7 bases, 5 bases remained unmatched. The chain's CDR3 is CASSQDGTVAEKLFF. The DNA of the CDR3 is TGTGCCAGCAGCCAAGATGGGACAGTAGCTGAAAAACTGTTTTTT.

This sequence joins TRBV7-2 and TRBJ2-3; D remains unclear. Trimming cost V 5 bases and J 0 bases, with 6 bases left between them. CDR1 and CDR2 (germline): SGHTA, FQGNSA. The CDR3 is made up of 13 amino acids. The CDR3, as DNA: TGTGCCAGCAGCGTCCAAAGCACAGATACGCAGTATTTT. It encodes CASSVQSTDTQYF. Combining the CDR3 with reference TRBV7-2 and TRBJ2-3 gives the whole variable domain GAGVSQSPSNKVTEKGKDVELRCDPISGHTALYWYRQSLGQGLEFLIYFQGNSAPDKSGLPSDRFSAERTGGSVSTLTIQRTQQEDSAVYLCASSVQSTDTQYFGPGTRLTVL.

The rearrangement links TRBV7-9 to TRBJ1-6; 8 bases line up with TRBD1. CDR3 length: 14 residues. With 5 bases clipped from V and 10 bases from J, the junction kept 7 bases outside the gene matches. Per the germline V gene, CDR1 is SEHNR and CDR2 is FQNEAQ (reference sequence). The CDR3 loop is CASSAGQGGSPLHF. CDR3 DNA sequence: TGTGCCAGCAGCGCCGGACAGGGCGGATCACCCCTCCACTTT.

This chain connects TRBV7-6 to TRBJ2-5, with 11 bases fitting TRBD1. The V and J ends lost 5 bases and 4 bases, in that order; junction bases with no gene match: 15. The V gene's germline CDR1 is SGHVS and CDR2 FNYEAQ. The CDR3 length is 18 residues. The CDR3 is CASSLSNLGTGGRETQYF. As DNA, the CDR3 is TGTGCCAGCAGCCTCAGCAATCTAGGGACAGGGGGTAGAGAGACCCAGTACTTC.